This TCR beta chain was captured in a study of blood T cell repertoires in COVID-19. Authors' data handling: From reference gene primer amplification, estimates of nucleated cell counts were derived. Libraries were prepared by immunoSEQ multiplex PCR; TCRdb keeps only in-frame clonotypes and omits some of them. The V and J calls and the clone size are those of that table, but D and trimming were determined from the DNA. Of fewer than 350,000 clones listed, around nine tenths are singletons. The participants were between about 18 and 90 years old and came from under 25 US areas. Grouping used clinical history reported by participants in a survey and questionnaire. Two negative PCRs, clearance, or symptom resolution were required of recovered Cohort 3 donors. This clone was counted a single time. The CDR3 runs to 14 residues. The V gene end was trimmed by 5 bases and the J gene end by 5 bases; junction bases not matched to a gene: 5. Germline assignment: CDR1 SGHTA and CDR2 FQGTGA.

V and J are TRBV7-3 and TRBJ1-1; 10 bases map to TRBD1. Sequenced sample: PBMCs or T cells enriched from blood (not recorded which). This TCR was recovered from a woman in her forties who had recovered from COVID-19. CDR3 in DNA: TGTGCCAGCAGCCTCGACAGGGGGCAGACTGAAGCTTTCTTT. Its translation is CASSLDRGQTEAFF.